This T cell receptor beta chain is drawn from a study of neoadjuvant anti-PD-1 for oral cavity cancer. In the study overall: Patients without progression received a fourth nivolumab dose around day 43, then surgical resection on days 50-56.

Cohort: HPV-negative, locally advanced oral cavity squamous cell carcinoma patients. This clone showed up just once. Its antigen remains unknown. Trimming left V 7 bases short and J 0 bases short, with 12 bases between. CDR3 size: 15 residues. Germline CDR1 and CDR2: MNHEY and SVGAGI. Data came from immunoSEQ multiplex PCR; TCRdb stores just in-frame clones and leaves some out. Here the sample spans 15,000 to 20,000 clones, around 60% being singletons. Study-level findings and limits: Each response group had just a few patients in TCR analyses. PBMC Gini-index clonality exceeded responders' in non-responders post-nivolumab.

The clonotype comes from a person aged 40 to 85 with oral cavity squamous cell carcinoma. Here the sequenced sample was PBMCs, taken before nivolumab (anti-PD-1) treatment. The chain couples TRBV6-5 to TRBJ2-2, with a weak D call TRBD2 (6 bases). This CDR3 reads CASTLGGANTGELFF. The CDR3 nucleotides read TGTGCCAGCACCCTGGGAGGCGCGAACACCGGGGAGCTGTTTTTT.